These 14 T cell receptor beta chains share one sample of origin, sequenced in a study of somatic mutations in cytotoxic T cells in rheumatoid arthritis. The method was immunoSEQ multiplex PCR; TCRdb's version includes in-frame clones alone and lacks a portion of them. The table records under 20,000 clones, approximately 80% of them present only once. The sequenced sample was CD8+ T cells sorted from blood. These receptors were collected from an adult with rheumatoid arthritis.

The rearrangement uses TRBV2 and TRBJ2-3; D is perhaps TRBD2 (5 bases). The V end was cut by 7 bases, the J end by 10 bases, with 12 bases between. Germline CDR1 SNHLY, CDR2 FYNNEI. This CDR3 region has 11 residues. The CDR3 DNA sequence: TGTGCCAGCATTACAGCGGTAGCGCAGTATTTT. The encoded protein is CASITAVAQYF.

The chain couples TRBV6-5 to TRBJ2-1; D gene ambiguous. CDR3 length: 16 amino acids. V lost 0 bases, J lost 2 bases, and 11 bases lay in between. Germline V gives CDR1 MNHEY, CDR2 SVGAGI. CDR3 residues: CASSYSNIATYNEQFF. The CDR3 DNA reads TGTGCCAGCAGTTACTCGAATATAGCCACCTACAATGAGCAGTTCTTC.

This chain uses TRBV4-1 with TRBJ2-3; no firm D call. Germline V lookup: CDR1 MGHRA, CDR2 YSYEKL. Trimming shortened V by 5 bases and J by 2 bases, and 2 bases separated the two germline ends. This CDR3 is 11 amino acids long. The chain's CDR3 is CASSFTDTQYF. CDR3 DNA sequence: TGCGCCAGCAGCTTCACAGATACGCAGTATTTT.

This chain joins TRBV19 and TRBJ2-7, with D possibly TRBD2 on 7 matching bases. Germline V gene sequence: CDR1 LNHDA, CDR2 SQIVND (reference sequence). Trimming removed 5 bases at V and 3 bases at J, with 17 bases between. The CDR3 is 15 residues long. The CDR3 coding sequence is TGTGCCAGTAGTGCTACCGGGGGGCCCGGCTACGAGCAGTACTTC. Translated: CASSATGGPGYEQYF.

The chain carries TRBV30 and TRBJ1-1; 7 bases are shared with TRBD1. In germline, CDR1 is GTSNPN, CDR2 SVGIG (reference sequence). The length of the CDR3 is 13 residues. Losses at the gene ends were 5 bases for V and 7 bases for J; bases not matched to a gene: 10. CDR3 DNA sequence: TGTGCCTGGGGCGTCACAGGGGCAATTGAAGCTTTCTTT. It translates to CAWGVTGAIEAFF.

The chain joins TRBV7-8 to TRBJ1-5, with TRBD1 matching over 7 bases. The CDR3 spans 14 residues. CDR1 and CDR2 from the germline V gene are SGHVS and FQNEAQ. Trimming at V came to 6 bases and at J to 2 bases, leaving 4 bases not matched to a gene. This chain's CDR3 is CASSTGAGNQPQHF. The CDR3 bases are TGTGCCAGCAGTACAGGGGCCGGCAATCAGCCCCAGCATTTT.

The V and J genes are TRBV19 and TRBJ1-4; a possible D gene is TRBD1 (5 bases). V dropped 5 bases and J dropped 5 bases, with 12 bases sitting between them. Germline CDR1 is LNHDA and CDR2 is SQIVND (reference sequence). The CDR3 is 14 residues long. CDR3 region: CASSETAYNEKLFF. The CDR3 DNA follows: TGTGCCAGTAGTGAGACAGCATACAATGAAAAACTGTTTTTT.

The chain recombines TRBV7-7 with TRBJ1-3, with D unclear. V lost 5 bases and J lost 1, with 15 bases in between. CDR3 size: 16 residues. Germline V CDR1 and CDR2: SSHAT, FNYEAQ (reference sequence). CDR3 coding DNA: TGTGCCAGCAGCCTCGCTAGTACGCAATCTGGAAACACCATATATTTT. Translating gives CASSLASTQSGNTIYF.

The CDR3 is CASSPLENTEAFF. In DNA form, the CDR3 reads TGTGCCAGCAGCCCCTTGGAGAACACTGAAGCTTTCTTT. This chain uses TRBV5-8 with TRBJ1-1; D is uncertain. CDR3 length equals 13 residues. The germline V and J ends were trimmed by 4 bases and 1 base, with 8 bases remaining between them. In germline, CDR1 is SGHTS, CDR2 YDEGEE.

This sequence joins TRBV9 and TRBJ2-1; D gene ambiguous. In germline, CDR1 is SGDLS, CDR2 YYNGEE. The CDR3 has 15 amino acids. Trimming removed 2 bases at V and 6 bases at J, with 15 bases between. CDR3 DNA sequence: TGTGCCAGCAGCGTCGGCCAGGTCATCTCCAATGAGCAGTTCTTC. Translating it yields CASSVGQVISNEQFF.

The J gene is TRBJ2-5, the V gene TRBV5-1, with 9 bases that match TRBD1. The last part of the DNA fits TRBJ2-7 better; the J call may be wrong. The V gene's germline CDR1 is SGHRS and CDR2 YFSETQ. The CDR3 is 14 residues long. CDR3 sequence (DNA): TGCGCCAGCAGCTTCGGGACAGGGACCTACGAGCAGTACTTC. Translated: CASSFGTGTYEQYF.

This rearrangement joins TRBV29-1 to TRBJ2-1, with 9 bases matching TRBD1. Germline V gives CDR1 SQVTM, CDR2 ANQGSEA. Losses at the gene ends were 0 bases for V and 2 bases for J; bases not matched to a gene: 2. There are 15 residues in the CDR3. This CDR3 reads CSVEEDRGAYNEQFF. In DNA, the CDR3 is TGCAGCGTTGAAGAGGACAGGGGCGCCTACAATGAGCAGTTCTTC.

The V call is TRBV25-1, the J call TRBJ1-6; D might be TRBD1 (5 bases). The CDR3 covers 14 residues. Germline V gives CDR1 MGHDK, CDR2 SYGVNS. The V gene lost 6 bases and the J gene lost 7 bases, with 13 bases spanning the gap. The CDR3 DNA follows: TGTGCCAGCAGCCAGAAAGGGGCGAATTCACCCCTCCACTTT. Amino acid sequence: CASSQKGANSPLHF.

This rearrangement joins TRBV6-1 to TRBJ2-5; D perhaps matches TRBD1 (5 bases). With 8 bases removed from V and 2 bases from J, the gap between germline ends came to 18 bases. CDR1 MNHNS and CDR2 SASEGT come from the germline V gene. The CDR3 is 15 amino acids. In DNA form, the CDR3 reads TGTGCCAGCCTACGACCCTCAGGGAAGCAAGAGACCCAGTACTTC. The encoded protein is CASLRPSGKQETQYF.